This TCR beta chain stems from a study of human T cells and chemical hapten exposure. Turning to the study itself: Donors were sensitized with 2% DPC on the upper inner arm. Findings and caveats of the study: DPC sensitization did not alter TCRs above 1 in 1000 frequency. Against controls, expanded TCRs gave rise to significantly more large CDR3 similarity clusters.

Many counts were recorded for this clonotype. The antigen remains unidentified. In TCRdb, the RACE reads were re-called with MiXCR into one record per CDR3 protein. The sample yields roughly 38,000 distinct CDR3 sequences, 6% to 9.5% seen once. Time point given: pre-sensitization, week 0. Treatment: therapeutic diphenylcyclopropenone sensitization with weekly scalp DPC. Germline values: CDR1 MDHEN, CDR2 SYDVKM. The CDR3 has 18 residues. V trimming: 4 bases; J trimming: 5 bases; junction bases outside the gene matches: 18. This receptor was taken from a woman in her fifties or sixties with alopecia areata. Some clones in this sample may be carry-over from other donors' samples. The sequenced sample was whole blood, obtained in connection with sensitization to the hapten diphenylcyclopropenone (DPC). The chain uses TRBV28 and TRBJ1-1; TRBD1 aligns across 8 bases. The CDR3 sequence: CASSYYLPGGQAQTEAFF. The CDR3 nucleotides are TGTGCCAGCAGTTACTACCTTCCCGGGGGACAGGCTCAAACTGAAGCTTTCTTT. The variable domain in full, completed from reference TRBV28 and TRBJ1-1, reads DVKVTQSSRYLVKRTGEKVFLECVQDMDHENMFWYRQDPGLGLRLIYFSYDVKMKEKGDIPEGYSVSREKKERFSLILESASTNQTSMYLCASSYYLPGGQAQTEAFFGQGTRLTVV.